These 10 T cell receptor beta chains were all obtained from the same sample, sequenced in a study of blood T cell repertoires in COVID-19 (TCRdb year 2020). The library came from the immunoSEQ multiplex PCR assay. TCRdb provides this immuneACCESS table in a form limited to in-frame rearrangements. Some clones are lacking; in checked studies, under half of them reflect an unresolved V gene, and why the rest are absent is not known. The sample table shows 99,000 or so clones, and approximately 76% are seen once. The top ten constitute approximately 19% of the sample. Sequenced input: peripheral blood. These receptors all come from a woman between 65 and 79 years old with acute or convalescent COVID-19.

This chain connects TRBV5-1 to TRBJ1-1; TRBD1 might be the D (5 bases). Between the trimmed V and J ends, which lost 0 bases and 5 bases, there was a span of 11 bases. The CDR3 has 14 residues. CDR1 and CDR2 (germline): SGHRS, YFSETQ. CDR3 sequence reads: CASSLASGRTEAFF. The CDR3 DNA sequence: TGCGCCAGCAGCTTGGCTTCAGGGAGGACTGAAGCTTTCTTT. Supplemented by reference TRBV5-1 and TRBJ1-1, the full variable domain reads KAGVTQTPRYLIKTRGQQVTLSCSPISGHRSVSWYQQTPGQGLQFLFEYFSETQRNKGNFPGRFSGRQFSNSRSEMNVSTLELGDSALYLCASSLASGRTEAFFGQGTRLTVV.

V gene TRBV5-1 combines with J gene TRBJ2-7, with a tentative D call TRBD2 (5 bases). The CDR3 sequence is 11 residues long. V gave up 7 bases and J gave up 1 base, with 6 bases separating them. Per germline, CDR1 SGHRS and CDR2 YFSETQ. This chain's CDR3 is CASRGSYEQYF. The CDR3 nucleotides read TGCGCCAGCCGAGGGTCCTACGAGCAGTACTTC.

This rearrangement joins TRBV19 to TRBJ2-1; TRBD2 aligns across 7 bases. The CDR3 runs to 16 residues. The J segment lost 2 bases and the V segment lost 5 bases, leaving 9 bases of the junction unmatched. The germline V gene encodes CDR1 LNHDA and CDR2 SQIVND (reference sequence). In DNA, the CDR3 is TGTGCCAGTAGTCGGTCGGGACGGGGGGCCTACAATGAGCAGTTCTTC. It codes for CASSRSGRGAYNEQFF.

Details on this clone: This specimen includes other DNA sequences encoding the same CDR3. This chain connects TRBV29-1 to TRBJ1-1, with 8 bases lining up with TRBD1. The CDR3 runs to 13 residues. With 7 bases clipped from V and 0 bases from J, the junction kept 4 bases outside the gene matches. Germline CDR1 reads SQVTM; CDR2 reads ANQGSEA. The CDR3 DNA follows: TGCAGCGCCCGACAGGGGCTGAACACTGAAGCTTTCTTT. Translated, it gives CSARQGLNTEAFF.

The genes are TRBV28 and TRBJ1-1; the D gene is possibly TRBD1 (5 bases). The germline V gene has CDR1 MDHEN and CDR2 SYDVKM. This CDR3 comprises 12 residues. The ends were cut back, 3 bases at V and 13 bases at J, with 15 bases in the middle. The CDR3: CASSLGQGRGFF. As DNA, the CDR3 is TGTGCCAGCAGTTTGGGGCAAGGGCGCGGTTTCTTT.

The CDR3 is CASSIRLAGHLGDTQYF. CDR3 in DNA: TGTGCCAGTAGTATTCGGCTAGCAGGCCACCTGGGAGATACGCAGTATTTT. The rearrangement links TRBV19 to TRBJ2-3; the D gene is possibly TRBD2 (5 bases). The V gene's germline CDR1 is LNHDA and CDR2 SQIVND (reference sequence). The CDR3 contains 17 residues. V lost 3 bases and J lost 5, with 21 bases in between.

This chain connects TRBV27 to TRBJ2-1; TRBD2 agrees at 12 bases. This CDR3 has 15 amino acids. V lost 5 bases to trimming and J lost 7 bases; unmatched junction nucleotides: 6. Germline V CDR1 and CDR2: MNHEY, SMNVEV (reference sequence). CDR3 sequence: CASSPSGGARNEQFF. The CDR3 DNA reads TGTGCCAGCAGTCCTAGCGGGGGGGCCAGGAATGAGCAGTTCTTC.

The genes are TRBV24-1 and TRBJ2-1; TRBD2 matches 10 bases. CDR1 KGHDR and CDR2 SFDVKD come from the germline V gene. Trimming at V came to 7 bases and at J to 2 bases, leaving 7 bases not matched to a gene. This CDR3 is 16 amino acids long. The CDR3 DNA sequence: TGTGCCACCAGCGAGGGAGCGGGGGGGCCCTACAATGAGCAGTTCTTC. It specifies CATSEGAGGPYNEQFF.

This clone was detected a few times. The gene calls are TRBV9 and TRBJ2-7, with D possibly TRBD1 on 6 matching bases. This CDR3 region has 14 residues. CDR1 is SGDLS and CDR2 is YYNGEE in the germline V gene. The V gene lost 4 bases and the J gene lost 6 bases, with 17 bases spanning the gap. CDR3 sequence reads: CASSFGQFSREQYF. The CDR3 bases are TGTGCCAGCAGCTTTGGACAGTTTTCTCGCGAGCAGTACTTC.

This chain joins TRBV6-2 or TRBV6-3 and TRBJ2-1; 9 bases agree with TRBD1. The CDR3 covers 17 residues. V was pared by 0 bases and J by 0 bases, with 3 bases of the junction left unmatched. CDR1 and CDR2 from the germline V gene are MNHEY and SVGEGT. Here the CDR3 DNA reads TGTGCCAGCAGTTACTCGAGACAGGGGGGCTCCTACAATGAGCAGTTCTTC. Amino acids: CASSYSRQGGSYNEQFF.